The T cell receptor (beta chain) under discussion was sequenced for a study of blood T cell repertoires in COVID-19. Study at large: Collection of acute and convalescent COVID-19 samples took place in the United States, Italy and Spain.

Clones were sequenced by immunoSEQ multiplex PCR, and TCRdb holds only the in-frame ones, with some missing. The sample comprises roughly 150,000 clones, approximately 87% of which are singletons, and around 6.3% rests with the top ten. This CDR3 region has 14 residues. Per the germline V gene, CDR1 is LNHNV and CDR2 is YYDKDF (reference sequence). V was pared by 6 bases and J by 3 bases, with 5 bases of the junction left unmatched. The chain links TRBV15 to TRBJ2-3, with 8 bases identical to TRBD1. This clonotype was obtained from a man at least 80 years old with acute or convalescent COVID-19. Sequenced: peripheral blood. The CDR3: CATSVQGVTDTQYF. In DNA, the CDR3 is TGTGCCACCAGTGTACAGGGGGTAACAGATACGCAGTATTTT.